A selection of T cell receptor beta chains follows, all from one sample in a study of PD-L1 blockade in urothelial cancer. Repertoires were generated with immunoSEQ multiplex PCR, while TCRdb's copy carries only in-frame clones and drops some. The data hold about 120,000 clones, with roughly 91% observed a single time. The specimen comprised PBMCs, sampled around atezolizumab (anti-PD-L1) treatment. These TCRs come from a man aged 60 to 75 with urothelial cancer. The CDR3 runs from the conserved cysteine through the conserved F or W. The order of the fields is D gene, J gene, clone size, V gene, CDR3 DNA, CDR3 protein. D genes are given only for firm matches. Only some rows state a clone size, as once, few, many or a class for expanded clones.

>-|TRBJ2-5|-|TRBV7-7
TGTGCTAGCAGCTTTCAAAGCTCGAAGACCCAGTACTTC
CASSFQSSKTQYF
>TRBD1|TRBJ1-1|once|TRBV29-1
TGCAGCGTCTCGGGACAGGCGAACACTGAAGCTTTCTTT
CSVSGQANTEAFF
>-|TRBJ1-2|-|TRBV9
TGTGCCAGCAGCGTATCAGGGGAGATTTCTAGCGGTGGCTACACCTTC
CASSVSGEISSGGYTF
>-|TRBJ2-3|-|TRBV6-1
TGTGCCAGCAGTGAAGTGGAGAGCACAGATACGCAGTATTTT
CASSEVESTDTQYF
>TRBD1|TRBJ2-7|-|TRBV7-3
TGTGCCAGCAGCTTAATCACAGGGGGCGAGCAGTACTTC
CASSLITGGEQYF
>-|TRBJ2-5|-|TRBV10-1
TGCGCCAGCAGAGGGGAAGAGACCCAGTACTTC
CASRGEETQYF
>-|TRBJ1-1|once|TRBV7-2
TGTGCCAGCAGCTTGCTTAACCAGGGCACTGAAGCTTTCTTT
CASSLLNQGTEAFF
>-|TRBJ1-5|-|TRBV5-8
TGTGCCAGCAGCTCCCTTAAACCCCAGCATTTT
CASSSLKPQHF
>TRBD1|TRBJ1-5|-|TRBV7-2
TGTGCCAGCAGCTTATATAGGGGGCTCGGTCAGCCCCAGCATTTT
CASSLYRGLGQPQHF
>-|TRBJ2-3|-|TRBV28
TGTGCCACCTCTAGTAGCGGAACTAGCACAGATACGCAGTATTTT
CATSSSGTSTDTQYF
>-|TRBJ2-2|-|TRBV25-1
TGTGCCAGCAGTGAATCAAAGCGCCCGGACGGGGAGCTGTTTTTT
CASSESKRPDGELFF
>-|TRBJ1-2|-|TRBV6-4
TGTGCCAGCAGCCCCGGGACTGTAAGCTATGGCTACACCTTC
CASSPGTVSYGYTF
>-|TRBJ2-1|-|TRBV6-5
TGTGCCAGCAGTTCCGGCTCCTACAATGAGCAGTTCTTC
CASSSGSYNEQFF
>-|TRBJ1-6|-|TRBV6-5
TGTGCCAGCAGTCCACCGGGGGGCTATAATTCACCCCTCCACTTT
CASSPPGGYNSPLHF
>TRBD2|TRBJ2-2|-|TRBV18
TGTGCCAGCTCACCGACATTCGGGGGGGACACCGGGGAGCTGTTTTTT
CASSPTFGGDTGELFF
>-|TRBJ2-7|-|TRBV11-2
TGTGCCAGCAGCTTAGTCCAGGGGTCCTACGAGCAGTACTTC
CASSLVQGSYEQYF
>TRBD1|TRBJ1-2|-|TRBV7-2
TGTGCCAGCAGCTCCCATTATGGAGGACAGGGGGCTAGACGGGGCTACACCTTC
CASSSHYGGQGARRGYTF
>-|TRBJ1-2|many|TRBV19
TGTGCCAGTACTTCAATCTTACGTACTGGCTATGGCTACACCTTC
CASTSILRTGYGYTF
>TRBD1|TRBJ1-5|-|TRBV2
TGTGCCAGCAGTGAAGCGCGGGGGGACAGATACCGTCAGCCCCAGCATTTT
CASSEARGDRYRQPQHF
>TRBD1|TRBJ1-2|-|TRBV29-1
TGCAGCGTTTTCGGACAGGGGGGGGGCTATGGCTACACCTTC
CSVFGQGGGYGYTF
>TRBD2|TRBJ2-3|-|TRBV11-3
TGTGCCAGCAGCTTAGTGCCGGGGGGGTCCACAGATACGCAGTATTTT
CASSLVPGGSTDTQYF
>-|TRBJ1-6|-|TRBV4-3
TGCGCCAGCAGTCCTACAGCACGCACCTATAATTCACCCCTCCACTTT
CASSPTARTYNSPLHF
>-|TRBJ1-1|-|TRBV5-1
TGCGCCAGCAGCCCCATCCGGGACATAGGCACTGAAGCTTTCTTT
CASSPIRDIGTEAFF
>TRBD2|TRBJ2-1|-|TRBV18
TGTGCCAGCTCACCCGGGACTAGCAGAAACAATGAGCAGTTCTTC
CASSPGTSRNNEQFF
>-|TRBJ1-2|-|TRBV28
TGTGCCAGCAGTTTATTAGGGGCGGATGGCTACACCTTC
CASSLLGADGYTF
>-|TRBJ1-4|-|TRBV28
TGTGCCAGCAGTGACAGCACACTTAATGAAAAACTGTTTTTT
CASSDSTLNEKLFF
>-|TRBJ2-1|-|TRBV7-9
TGTGCCAGCAGCTTCGGACAAGGGGGAAACTCCTACAATGAGCAGTTCTTC
CASSFGQGGNSYNEQFF
>-|TRBJ1-4|-|TRBV19
TGTGCCAGTAGTCTCTTGGGCGAAAAACTGTTTTTT
CASSLLGEKLFF